This is a list of T cell receptor beta chains from one sample in a study. Only in-frame clones appear in the TCRdb table, and some are missing; sequencing was by immunoSEQ multiplex PCR. The table lists 45,000 to 60,000 clones, 90% to 95% of them singletons, with around 11% in the top ten. Sequencing was performed on PBMCs. The receptors come from a man aged 40-55 years with rheumatoid arthritis. CDR3s include the opening cysteine and the closing phenylalanine or tryptophan. D genes are given only for firm matches. Clone size is given for some rows only: seen once, a few or many times, or a class if the clone is expanded.

v_gene	d_gene	abundance	j_gene	CDR3nt	CDR3aa
TRBV9	TRBD1	.	TRBJ1-2	TGTGCCAGCAGCGTAACAGGGGGCGCTTATGGCTACACCTTC	CASSVTGGAYGYTF
TRBV6-5	.	.	TRBJ1-2	TGTGCCAGCAGTTACTCGCGGGCGGGGGGCAACTATGGCTACACCTTC	CASSYSRAGGNYGYTF
TRBV6-5	.	.	TRBJ1-2	TGTGCCAGCAGTTACGATGGGGGCTATGGCTACACCTTC	CASSYDGGYGYTF
TRBV4-3	TRBD2	.	TRBJ2-3	TGCGCCAGCAGCCAAGAAGGAGGTATTATAGCGGGGACTAGCACAGATACGCAGTATTTT	CASSQEGGIIAGTSTDTQYF
TRBV27	.	once	TRBJ1-2	TGTGCCAGCAAGAGGGAGGGGTCTAACTATGGCTACACCTTC	CASKREGSNYGYTF
TRBV28	.	.	TRBJ1-1	TGTGCCAGCAGGGAGGGACACACTGAAGCTTTCTTT	CASREGHTEAFF
TRBV13	.	.	TRBJ2-7	TGTGCCAGCAGCTCATCGGGGATTATCTACGAGCAGTACTTC	CASSSSGIIYEQYF
TRBV11-3	TRBD1	.	TRBJ1-1	TGTGCCAGCAGCCTAGGACAGGGCCGATCGGCTGAAGCTTTCTTT	CASSLGQGRSAEAFF
TRBV6-4	.	.	TRBJ1-3	TGTGCCAGCAGTGACTTTGGGGATAGGGCTGGAAACACCATATATTTT	CASSDFGDRAGNTIYF
TRBV19	TRBD1	.	TRBJ1-5	TGTGCCAGTAGTATGGGGACAGGGGGAGGCAATCAGCCCCAGCATTTT	CASSMGTGGGNQPQHF
TRBV6-2/TRBV6-3	.	.	TRBJ2-5	TGTGCCAGCAGCCTGGGACTTCAAGAGACCCAGTACTTC	CASSLGLQETQYF
TRBV29-1	.	.	TRBJ2-2	TGCAGCGCCGCCGGGTCCACCGGGGAGCTGTTTTTT	CSAAGSTGELFF
TRBV27	.	once	TRBJ2-5	TGTGCCAGCAGTTTAGACGGGGAAGAGACCCAGTACTTC	CASSLDGEETQYF
TRBV28	.	few	TRBJ2-5	TGTGCCAGCAGTTTGTATCGGGGGACTTTCCAAGAGACCCAGTACTTC	CASSLYRGTFQETQYF
TRBV6-1	.	.	TRBJ2-7	TGTGCCAGCAGTGAATTTTCGGAGCACAGAAACTTC	CASSEFSEHRNF
TRBV6-5	.	once	TRBJ2-5	TGTGCCAGCAGTTGGACGACCGGGTACCAAGAGACCCAGTACTTC	CASSWTTGYQETQYF
TRBV29-1	TRBD1	.	TRBJ2-7	TGCAGCGTTGTAGGATTGGCGGCGACAGGGGAGTACGAGCAGTACTTC	CSVVGLAATGEYEQYF
TRBV5-8	.	.	TRBJ2-7	TGTGCCAGCAGCGCCTGGGGGTCGAGCTCCTACGAGCAGTACTTC	CASSAWGSSSYEQYF
TRBV13	.	.	TRBJ1-4	TGTGCCAGCAGCCCAAGCCCACGGGACGAGGAAAAACTGTTTTTT	CASSPSPRDEEKLFF
TRBV5-1	TRBD2	.	TRBJ2-4	TGCGCCAGCAGCAGCGGGACTAGCGGGCGTATAGCCAAAAACATTCAGTACTTC	CASSSGTSGRIAKNIQYF
TRBV7-2	TRBD2	.	TRBJ2-7	TGTGCCAGCAGCCGCGGGGCGGGAGCCGCCTACGAGCAGTACTTC	CASSRGAGAAYEQYF
TRBV30	.	.	TRBJ1-6	TGTGCCTGGACTCGGAATTCACCCCTCCACTTT	CAWTRNSPLHF
TRBV27	.	.	TRBJ2-7	TGTGCCAGCAGTCCTTTCGGGGGTTCCTACGAGCAGTACTTC	CASSPFGGSYEQYF
TRBV30	TRBD1	.	TRBJ1-6	TGTGCCTCTAATGACAGGGGAGGTTCACCCCTCCACTTT	CASNDRGGSPLHF
TRBV6-1	.	.	TRBJ1-5	TGTGCCAGCAGTGAACGGGGGGCCCTCCCCGGCGGTCAGCCCCAGCATTTT	CASSERGALPGGQPQHF
TRBV5-5	.	.	TRBJ1-2	TGTGCCAGCAGCTTGGCGGTCAACTATGGCTACACCTTC	CASSLAVNYGYTF
TRBV25-1	.	.	TRBJ2-2	TGTGCCAGCAGCCGCAGGGGAGGCACCGGGGAGCTGTTTTTT	CASSRRGGTGELFF
TRBV18	.	.	TRBJ2-7	TGTGCCAGCTCACTACAGGGACGGCTAATTTCCTACGAGCAGTACTTC	CASSLQGRLISYEQYF
TRBV11-2	.	.	TRBJ2-3	TGTGCCAGCACCCGAAGGTCGGGCACAGATACGCAGTATTTT	CASTRRSGTDTQYF
TRBV2	.	.	TRBJ1-2	TGTGCCAGCAGTGAAGACGCTAATTCAGGACTCTATGGCTACACCTTC	CASSEDANSGLYGYTF
TRBV7-9	TRBD1	.	TRBJ1-2	TGTGCCAGCAGCTTAGAGACAGGGAACGACTATGGCTACACCTTC	CASSLETGNDYGYTF
TRBV3-1/TRBV3-2	.	few	TRBJ1-2	TGTGCCAGCAGCCAGAGGACGCAGGAGTATGGCTACACCTTC	CASSQRTQEYGYTF
TRBV28	TRBD1	once	TRBJ1-5	TGTGCCAGCAGTTTTAATCAGGGGGTTGGGCAGCCCCAGCATTTT	CASSFNQGVGQPQHF
TRBV15	TRBD2	.	TRBJ2-3	TGTGCCACCAGCAGAGAAAGGGTCGGGACTAGAGGCGATACGCAGTATTTT	CATSRERVGTRGDTQYF
TRBV18	.	.	TRBJ2-5	TGTGCCAGCGCTACAGCACAAGAGACCCAGTACTTC	CASATAQETQYF
TRBV19	TRBD1	.	TRBJ2-5	TGTGCCAGTAGTACCGGGACAGGGGAGGTGGAGACCCAGTACTTC	CASSTGTGEVETQYF
TRBV9	TRBD1	.	TRBJ2-7	TGTGCCAGCAGCGCCTGGACAGGAGAGCAGTACTTC	CASSAWTGEQYF
TRBV11-2	TRBD1	.	TRBJ2-3	TGTGCCAGCAGGCCGCCAGGGGGCGAAGATACGCAGTATTTT	CASRPPGGEDTQYF
TRBV6-5	TRBD1	.	TRBJ2-7	TGTGCCAGCAGTTACCCTCCCGGGACAGGGTTCTACGAGCAGTACTTC	CASSYPPGTGFYEQYF
TRBV14	TRBD2	.	TRBJ2-5	TGTGCCAGCAGCCAAGTCATAGCGGGGGGGCATCAGACCCAGTACTTC	CASSQVIAGGHQTQYF
TRBV2	TRBD1	.	TRBJ2-2	TGTGCCAGCAGCTTTTTGGGCGACAGGGGTTCTGGGGAGCTGTTTTTT	CASSFLGDRGSGELFF
TRBV10-1	TRBD2	.	TRBJ2-1	TGCGCCAGCAGTGACAGCGGGAACAATGAGCAGTTCTTC	CASSDSGNNEQFF
TRBV4-3	.	.	TRBJ1-1	TGCGCCAGCAGCCTCATTAAGGGAAACACTGAAGCTTTCTTT	CASSLIKGNTEAFF
TRBV19	.	.	TRBJ1-1	TGTGCCAGTCGGGACTCGGTCACTGAAGCTTTCTTT	CASRDSVTEAFF
TRBV2	TRBD1	.	TRBJ2-7	TGTGCCATCTCGCTGGGGACAGGGAGTTACGAGCAGTACTTC	CAISLGTGSYEQYF
TRBV5-1	TRBD1	.	TRBJ2-5	TGCGCCAGCAGCTCCGGGACAGGGGCACAAGAGACCCAGTACTTC	CASSSGTGAQETQYF
TRBV4-1	.	once	TRBJ1-4	TGCGCCAGCAGCCAGGGCCGAGGGGGGGAAAAACTGTTTTTT	CASSQGRGGEKLFF
TRBV21-1	.	.	TRBJ2-3	TGTGCCAGCAGCAAAGCGCTCTTGGCGGACCACCGGGATACGCAGTATTTT	CASSKALLADHRDTQYF
TRBV7-2	.	.	TRBJ2-3	TGTGCCAGCAGCTTAGGGCAAGCGGATACGCAGTATTTT	CASSLGQADTQYF
TRBV19	TRBD1	.	TRBJ2-2	TGTGCCAGTAGTATCGGACAGGGCACCGGGGAGCTGTTTTTT	CASSIGQGTGELFF
TRBV4-3	.	.	TRBJ1-6	TGCGCCAGCAGCCAAGGTCAGGGGAACGGGTCACCCCTCCACTTT	CASSQGQGNGSPLHF
TRBV24-1	TRBD2	once	TRBJ2-1	TGTGCCACCAGTGATTTGGAGGCGACTAGCGGGAGATACAATGAGCAGTTCTTC	CATSDLEATSGRYNEQFF